This TCR beta chain was identified during a study of spatial heterogeneity in lung cancer. TCRdb recomputed calls from the 5' RACE reads with MiXCR, one row per CDR3 protein. The sample shows tens of thousands of distinct CDR3 sequences, less than 9.5% of them seen only once. CDR3 length equals 16 residues. CDR1 is MNHNS and CDR2 is SASEGT in the germline V gene. V was cut by 4 bases and J by 9 bases, with 22 bases left in between. Time point defined: sample taken at primary tumor resection. Samples were obtained from approximately 76 donors, all untreated early-stage non-small cell lung cancer patients.

The material sequenced was PBMCs, taken at surgery. The chain joins TRBV6-1 to TRBJ2-1; maybe TRBD1 (6 bases). The TCR comes from a female donor with early-stage non-small cell lung cancer. In DNA, the CDR3 is TGTGCCAGCAGTGCCCTCCAGGGGATATTAGGGGGTGAGCAGTTCTTC. This encodes CASSALQGILGGEQFF.